A selection of T cell receptor beta chains follows, all from one sample in a study of blood T cell repertoires in COVID-19. Here immunoSEQ multiplex PCR was the method, and the copy in TCRdb shows in-frame clones only, minus some. The repertoire has about 110,000 clones, less than 85% of them found once; the top ten carry roughly 3.8%. The sequencing sample was made of peripheral blood. The receptors come from an elderly woman with acute or convalescent COVID-19. Each CDR3 is given with its conserved first and last residue. The order of the fields is D gene, clone size, J gene, V gene, CDR3 protein, CDR3 DNA. A D gene is named only where the DNA matches it firmly. Clone size is stated in some rows and not others, as once, few, many or a class when expanded.

NA NA TRBJ2-7 TRBV19 CASSLSSGYEQYF TGTGCCAGTAGTCTCAGCTCGGGATACGAGCAGTACTTC
NA once TRBJ2-5 TRBV4-2 CASSLPGSLVSQYF TGTGCCAGCAGCCTGCCCGGGAGCTTAGTGTCCCAGTACTTC
TRBD2 NA TRBJ2-3 TRBV5-1 CASSYIAGGSTDTQYF TGCGCCAGCAGCTATATAGCGGGAGGGAGTACAGATACGCAGTATTTT
NA NA TRBJ1-2 TRBV3-1/TRBV3-2 CASSQPSTFDGYTF TGTGCCAGCAGCCAACCCTCTACTTTTGATGGCTACACCTTC
NA NA TRBJ2-2 TRBV19 CASSKKTEANTGELFF TGTGCCAGTAGCAAAAAAACAGAAGCGAACACCGGGGAGCTGTTTTTT
TRBD2 NA TRBJ2-3 TRBV28 CASSSRSGRTSTSTDTQYF TGTGCCAGCAGTTCCCGGAGCGGGAGGACCTCTACTAGCACAGATACGCAGTATTTT
NA NA TRBJ1-2 TRBV29-1 CSVLSGNYGYTF TGCAGCGTTTTATCAGGGAACTATGGCTACACCTTC
NA NA TRBJ1-4 TRBV27 CASSPRSTGEKLFF TGTGCCAGCAGTCCCCGTTCCACAGGGGAAAAACTGTTTTTT
TRBD1 once TRBJ2-2 TRBV6-5 CASSSGTVNTGELFF TGTGCCAGCAGCTCCGGGACAGTAAACACCGGGGAGCTGTTTTTT
NA few TRBJ1-6 TRBV27 CASSLSGGINSPLHF TGTGCCAGCAGTTTATCCGGGGGTATTAATTCACCCCTCCACTTT
NA NA TRBJ1-5 TRBV4-2 CASSQEAGAYQPQHF TGTGCCAGCAGCCAAGAGGCAGGGGCATATCAGCCCCAGCATTTT
TRBD1 NA TRBJ1-1 TRBV11-2 CASSADRATEAFF TGTGCCAGCAGCGCGGACAGGGCCACTGAAGCTTTCTTT
NA NA TRBJ1-1 TRBV29-1 CSVEDLGQGKNTEAFF TGCAGCGTTGAAGATCTCGGTCAGGGAAAGAACACTGAAGCTTTCTTT
NA NA TRBJ1-1 TRBV11-3 CASSANTREGTEAFF TGTGCCAGCAGCGCGAATACCAGGGAGGGCACTGAAGCTTTCTTT
NA few TRBJ2-5 TRBV29-1 CSVGQSFRETQYF TGCAGCGTTGGGCAGTCCTTCAGGGAGACCCAGTACTTC
TRBD2 once TRBJ2-5 TRBV30 CAWSVRTSGRGETQYF TGTGCCTGGAGTGTACGGACTAGCGGGAGGGGTGAGACCCAGTACTTC
TRBD2 NA TRBJ2-1 TRBV7-6 CASKGLAPEQFF TGTGCCAGCAAGGGACTAGCGCCTGAGCAGTTCTTC
TRBD1 NA TRBJ2-7 TRBV5-1 CASSRGQGGYEQYF TGCGCCAGCAGCCGGGGACAGGGTGGGTACGAGCAGTACTTC
TRBD2 NA TRBJ2-3 TRBV14 CASSQDSSLRLTSGGADTQYF TGTGCCAGCAGCCAAGACAGCTCATTGCGTCTTACTAGCGGGGGCGCAGATACGCAGTATTTT
TRBD2 NA TRBJ2-1 TRBV4-2 CASSSRGGAYNEQFF TGTGCCAGCAGCAGCCGCGGGGGGGCCTACAATGAGCAGTTCTTC
TRBD1 NA TRBJ1-1 TRBV18 CASSPDRDTEAFF TGTGCCAGCTCACCAGACAGGGACACTGAAGCTTTCTTT
NA NA TRBJ1-2 TRBV19 CASKEGNYGYTF TGTGCCAGTAAGGAGGGGAACTATGGCTACACCTTC
TRBD1 once TRBJ1-5 TRBV7-2 CASSDGTGRDGNQPQHF TGTGCCAGCAGTGACGGGACAGGGAGAGACGGCAATCAGCCCCAGCATTTT
NA once TRBJ1-2 TRBV18 CASSPPGGKGGYTF TGTGCCAGCTCACCACCCGGAGGGAAGGGAGGCTACACCTTC
NA NA TRBJ1-1 TRBV4-1 CASSQDLSQANTEAFF TGCGCCAGCAGCCAAGATTTGTCGCAGGCTAACACTGAAGCTTTCTTT
NA NA TRBJ1-5 TRBV28 CASSGNQPQHF TGTGCCAGCAGCGGGAATCAGCCCCAGCATTTT
TRBD1 NA TRBJ1-2 TRBV6-5 CASKRQGADGYTF TGTGCCAGCAAAAGACAGGGGGCGGATGGCTACACCTTC
NA NA TRBJ2-1 TRBV7-3 CASSPGLGSYNEQFF TGTGCCAGCAGCCCCGGGTTGGGTTCCTACAATGAGCAGTTCTTC
TRBD2 NA TRBJ2-5 TRBV6-1 CASSESRWVAGGQETQYF TGTGCCAGCAGTGAATCCCGATGGGTAGCGGGGGGACAAGAGACCCAGTACTTC
NA NA TRBJ2-5 TRBV4-3 CASSQRGLEGQETQYF TGCGCCAGCAGCCAAAGGGGGCTGGAGGGCCAGGAGACCCAGTACTTC
NA NA TRBJ2-1 TRBV5-6 CASSLVAAGFNEQFF TGTGCCAGCAGCTTGGTGGCTGCCGGGTTCAATGAGCAGTTCTTC
NA NA TRBJ2-5 TRBV11-2 CASSLGGPIKETQYF TGTGCCAGCAGCTTAGGGGGGCCCATAAAAGAGACCCAGTACTTC